Listed here are 18 T cell receptor beta chains from one sample, sequenced in a study of T-cell memory formation after mild COVID-19. TCRdb processed the 5' RACE reads anew with MiXCR; each CDR3 protein has one entry. The sample shows roughly 350,000 distinct CDR3 sequences, 20% to 25% of them seen only once. The sequenced sample consisted of PBMCs or a T cell subset sorted from them (not recorded which). The receptor source for this set is an adult woman who had mild COVID-19 (a few samples of this study predate the infection). Cell type and time point are not known.

This clonotype was recorded a few times. The chain couples TRBV29-1 to TRBJ2-5; weak D call: TRBD2 (7 bases). The V gene lost 4 bases and the J gene lost 4 bases, with 19 bases spanning the gap. This CDR3 is 15 amino acids long. Germline lookup yields CDR1 SQVTM and CDR2 ANQGSEA. DNA of the CDR3: TGCAGCGTTGTGGGGGGGCAGGGGATAGGAGAGACCCAGTACTTC. Amino acids: CSVVGGQGIGETQYF.

This clonotype appeared a few times. The chain combines TRBV7-2 with TRBJ2-3; TRBD2 matches 7 bases. Germline CDR1 SGHTA, CDR2 FQGNSA. The J segment lost 5 bases and the V segment lost 4 bases, leaving 9 bases of the junction unmatched. There are 15 residues in the CDR3. Here the CDR3 reads CASSSEGLSGDTQYF. The DNA for the CDR3 is TGTGCCAGCAGCTCCGAGGGACTATCGGGAGATACGCAGTATTTT.

This rearrangement joins TRBV11-1 to TRBJ2-3; perhaps TRBD1 as D (6 bases). The CDR3 is 16 residues long. Germline assignment: CDR1 SGHAT and CDR2 FQDESV (reference sequence). V shed 2 bases and J shed 7 bases, with 19 bases lying between them. The CDR3 loop reads CASSLSTGIIVHTQYF. CDR3 nucleotides: TGTGCCAGCAGCTTAAGTACAGGGATCATCGTACATACGCAGTATTTT.

The table lists this clonotype with many counts. The gene calls are TRBV5-1 and TRBJ2-1; TRBD1 or TRBD2 may be the D gene (5 bases each). This CDR3 is built from 17 residues. Trimming removed 3 bases from V and 7 bases from J, with 23 bases in between. Per germline, CDR1 SGHRS and CDR2 YFSETQ. CDR3 DNA sequence: TGCGCCAGCAGCTCACCGCCCGGGACCGACGCCTCTAATGAGCAGTTCTTC. Its protein product is CASSSPPGTDASNEQFF. The complete variable domain, with remaining parts taken from reference TRBV5-1 and TRBJ2-1, reads KAGVTQTPRYLIKTRGQQVTLSCSPISGHRSVSWYQQTPGQGLQFLFEYFSETQRNKGNFPGRFSGRQFSNSRSEMNVSTLELGDSALYLCASSSPPGTDASNEQFFGPGTRLTVL.

This clonotype was picked up a small number of times. The rearrangement links TRBV20-1 to TRBJ2-7; 14 positions match TRBD2. The CDR3 extends over 16 amino acids. CDR1 and CDR2 (germline): DFQATT, SNEGSKA (reference sequence). The V and J ends lost 3 bases and 3 bases, in that order; junction bases with no gene match: 7. CDR3 residues: CSARRPGLAGVYEQYF. CDR3 nucleotide sequence: TGCAGTGCTAGGCGACCGGGACTAGCGGGGGTCTACGAGCAGTACTTC.

The chain recombines TRBV5-1 with TRBJ2-1, with 8 bases identical to TRBD1. This CDR3 spans 18 amino acids. Germline CDR1 is SGHRS and CDR2 is YFSETQ. V gave up 8 bases and J gave up 6 bases; unmatched junction bases: 22. CDR3 in amino acids: CASKSLISGRGRGNEQFF. In DNA form, the CDR3 reads TGCGCCAGTAAAAGCTTAATTTCGGGCAGGGGGCGCGGCAATGAGCAGTTCTTC.

The gene calls are TRBV6-6 and TRBJ2-1; 10 bases are shared with TRBD2. J gave up 4 bases and V 6 bases, and 6 bases lay outside the gene matches. This CDR3 contains 15 residues. Germline V gives CDR1 MNHNY, CDR2 SVGAGI (reference sequence). The CDR3 sequence is CASRTSGVEYNEQFF. CDR3 nucleotide sequence: TGTGCCAGCAGAACTAGCGGGGTTGAATACAATGAGCAGTTCTTC.

This rearrangement joins TRBV5-1 to TRBJ2-4; TRBD1 agrees at 10 bases. Trimming at V came to 4 bases and at J to 0 bases, leaving 4 bases not matched to a gene. This CDR3 has 16 amino acids. Looked up from germline, CDR1 is SGHRS and CDR2 is YFSETQ. CDR3 sequence (DNA): TGCGCCAGCAGCCCTGGGACAGGGGAAGCCAAAAACATTCAGTACTTC. Its protein product is CASSPGTGEAKNIQYF.

This clonotype was detected ten times or more. This chain joins TRBV29-1 and TRBJ1-5; 8 bases line up with TRBD1. The germline V gene encodes CDR1 SQVTM and CDR2 ANQGSEA. The CDR3 covers 14 residues. V lost 6 bases to trimming and J lost 7 bases; unmatched junction nucleotides: 11. For the CDR3, the DNA is TGCAGCGTAGCCGCCGACAGGGGAGAACAGCCCCAGCATTTT. It specifies CSVAADRGEQPQHF.

The V gene is TRBV20-1, the J gene TRBJ2-7; D unresolved. The ends were cut back, 6 bases at V and 2 bases at J, with 14 bases in the middle. The CDR3 spans 13 residues. CDR1 is DFQATT, CDR2 SNEGSKA, per germline (reference sequence). The CDR3 loop reads CSAPPRAAYEQYF. CDR3 DNA: TGCAGTGCACCCCCCCGTGCTGCCTACGAGCAGTACTTC.

J is TRBJ2-5 and V is TRBV27; tentative D call: TRBD2 (5 bases). V dropped 4 bases and J dropped 5 bases, with 11 bases sitting between them. The CDR3 is 13 amino acids. Germline V gives CDR1 MNHEY, CDR2 SMNVEV (reference sequence). CDR3 DNA: TGTGCCAGCAGTTCTAGCTACGTGGAGACCCAGTACTTC. It is translated as CASSSSYVETQYF.

J is TRBJ1-5 and V is TRBV12-3 or TRBV12-4; perhaps TRBD1 as D (5 bases). The CDR3 contains 15 residues. V lost 0 bases, J lost 4 bases, and 10 bases lay in between. The CDR3 region is CASSLADGGNQPQHF. The CDR3 DNA is TGTGCCAGCAGTTTAGCGGATGGGGGGAATCAGCCCCAGCATTTT.

The sample holds a few counts of this clonotype. The chain combines TRBV20-1 with TRBJ2-2, with D possibly TRBD2 on 5 matching bases. Trimming removed 0 bases at V and 4 bases at J, with 6 bases between. Germline V lookup: CDR1 DFQATT, CDR2 SNEGSKA (reference sequence). The CDR3 extends over 13 amino acids. CDR3 sequence reads: CSAREDSTGELFF. The CDR3 DNA follows: TGCAGTGCTAGAGAGGACTCCACCGGGGAGCTGTTTTTT.

This clonotype has a handful of counts. The chain links TRBV2 to TRBJ1-4; TRBD1 matches 7 bases. Germline CDR1 reads SNHLY; CDR2 reads FYNNEI. This CDR3 has 14 residues. Trimming cost V 5 bases and J 4 bases; bases outside gene matches: 4. CDR3 protein: CASSPDRFNEKLFF. The CDR3 nucleotides read TGTGCCAGCAGTCCGGACAGGTTTAATGAAAAACTGTTTTTT.

There are a few counts of this clonotype. The rearrangement links TRBV19 to TRBJ1-1; 8 bases line up with TRBD1. The CDR3 covers 15 residues. Germline V gene sequence: CDR1 LNHDA, CDR2 SQIVND (reference sequence). Losses at the gene ends were 6 bases for V and 3 bases for J; bases not matched to a gene: 9. In nucleotides, the CDR3 is TGTGCCAGTAGATATAGACAGGGGCAACACACTGAAGCTTTCTTT. This translates into CASRYRQGQHTEAFF.

The V call is TRBV3-1, the J call TRBJ2-3, with a weak D call TRBD2 (6 bases). This CDR3 has 17 amino acids. V gave up 5 bases and J gave up 0 bases, with 18 bases separating them. The V gene's germline CDR1 is LGHDT and CDR2 YNNKEL (reference sequence). As DNA, the CDR3 is TGTGCCAGCAGCGTATTAGAAGCGGGCCATAGCACAGATACGCAGTATTTT. This sequence encodes CASSVLEAGHSTDTQYF.

The CDR3 spells CASSPEMGEQYF. The CDR3 region has the DNA TGTGCCAGCTCACCAGAGATGGGGGAACAGTATTTT. The chain joins TRBV18 to TRBJ2-3, with D perhaps matching TRBD1 or TRBD2 (5 bases each). With 2 bases removed from V and 12 bases from J, the gap between germline ends came to 12 bases. This CDR3 comprises 12 residues. Germline V gene lookup returns CDR1 KGHSH and CDR2 LQKENI.

This chain joins TRBV20-1 and TRBJ2-7; 10 nucleotides agree with TRBD2. This CDR3 region has 15 residues. V lost 4 bases and J lost 2; bases outside the gene matches: 8. Germline lookup yields CDR1 DFQATT and CDR2 SNEGSKA (reference sequence). CDR3 residues: CSATLIAGGPYEQYF. The CDR3 DNA is TGCAGTGCTACCCTGATAGCGGGAGGTCCCTACGAGCAGTACTTC.